This T cell receptor beta chain was captured in a study of T-cell reconstitution after alpha-beta-depleted transplantation in children. Regarding the study as a whole: T-cell numbers and diversity, one year after transplant, stemmed largely from T cells that were newly produced. Alpha-beta T cells about two months after transplant reportedly derived from several hundred expanded graft clones. Surviving recipient cells, namely T cells and thymic progenitors, were the source of high day-60 TCRbeta diversity in some patients.

There are many counts of this clonotype. The antigen remains unidentified. For TCRbeta, the library was prepared with unique molecular identifiers. From the PCR reads, TCRdb called clonotypes with MiXCR, one entry per CDR3 protein. Of about 15,000 distinct CDR3 sequences listed, roughly 5.6% were seen once; the top ten hold around 6.9%. The sequence derives from a boy between 10 and 17 years old with acute lymphoblastic leukemia, due to receive a stem cell transplant. The source material was PBMCs, sampled before TCRalphabeta/CD19-depleted stem cell transplant.

For the CDR3, the DNA is TGTGCCAGCAGCTCTACGGACAGGGTTGAAAAACTGTTTTTT. It yields the protein CASSSTDRVEKLFF. The chain recombines TRBV5-5 with TRBJ1-4; the match to TRBD1 covers 8 bases. This CDR3 region has 14 residues. Germline-derived CDR1 and CDR2 are SGHKS and YYEKEE (reference sequence). V lost 3 bases to trimming and J lost 7 bases; unmatched junction nucleotides: 5.